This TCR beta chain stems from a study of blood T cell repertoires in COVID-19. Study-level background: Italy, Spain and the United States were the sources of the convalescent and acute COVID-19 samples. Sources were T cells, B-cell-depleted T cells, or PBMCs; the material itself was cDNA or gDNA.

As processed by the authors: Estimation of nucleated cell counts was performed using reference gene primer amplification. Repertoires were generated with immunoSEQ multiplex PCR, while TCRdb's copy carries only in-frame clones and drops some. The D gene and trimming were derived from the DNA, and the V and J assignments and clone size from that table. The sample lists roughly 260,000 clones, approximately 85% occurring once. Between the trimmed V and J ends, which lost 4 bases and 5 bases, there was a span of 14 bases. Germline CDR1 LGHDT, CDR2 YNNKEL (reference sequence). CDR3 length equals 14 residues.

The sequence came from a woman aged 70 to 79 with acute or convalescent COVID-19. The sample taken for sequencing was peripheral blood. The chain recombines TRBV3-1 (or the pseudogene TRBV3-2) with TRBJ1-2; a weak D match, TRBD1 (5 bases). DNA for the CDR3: TGTGCCAGCAGCCGCCAGGGCGGTTCGTATGGCTACACCTTC. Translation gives CASSRQGGSYGYTF.